One and the same sample provided the 25 T cell receptor beta chains below, sequenced in a study of PD-1 blockade in mismatch repair-deficient tumors. Using immunoSEQ multiplex PCR, the repertoire was profiled, and TCRdb retains in-frame clones only, with some absent. The repertoire holds some 100,000 clones, 65% to 85% seen once, with roughly 6.2% in the top ten. The sequencing used peripheral blood, collected approximately 36 weeks after starting pembrolizumab. These receptors were obtained from an adult with mismatch repair-deficient cancer.

This chain uses TRBV27 with TRBJ1-1, with 7 nucleotides matching TRBD1. In germline, CDR1 is MNHEY, CDR2 SMNVEV (reference sequence). V dropped 1 base and J dropped 5; count of bases not matched to a gene: 7. The CDR3 loop spans 15 amino acids. CDR3 loop: CASSLLGGLSTEAFF. In DNA form, the CDR3 reads TGTGCCAGCAGTTTATTAGGGGGCTTGTCTACTGAAGCTTTCTTT.

This chain links TRBV2 with TRBJ1-1, with unresolved D. V lost 5 bases and J lost 4, with 11 bases in between. Germline CDR1 SNHLY, CDR2 FYNNEI. CDR3 size: 13 residues. CDR3 DNA: TGTGCCAGCAGTCCCGACGGGCCCACTGAAGCTTTCTTT. The encoded protein is CASSPDGPTEAFF.

The V call is TRBV11-3, the J call TRBJ2-5, with D unresolved. Trimming took off 3 bases at V and 5 bases at J, with 4 bases between the two ends. The CDR3 contains 11 residues. CDR1 and CDR2 from the germline V gene are SGHNT and YENEEA. The chain's CDR3 is CASSFRETQYF. The CDR3 DNA reads as TGTGCCAGCAGCTTTAGGGAGACCCAGTACTTC.

The chain couples TRBV29-1 to TRBJ2-3, with 8 nucleotides matching TRBD2. The CDR3 contains 16 residues. V lost 4 bases to trimming and J lost 3 bases; unmatched junction nucleotides: 12. Germline V lookup: CDR1 SQVTM, CDR2 ANQGSEA. CDR3 DNA: TGCAGCGTTGTCGGGGGGGGGAGAAGACGTACAGATACGCAGTATTTT. This encodes CSVVGGGRRRTDTQYF.

DNA for the CDR3: TGTGCCAGCAGCTTAAACCAGCAGCCCCAGCATTTT. It encodes CASSLNQQPQHF. V usage is TRBV7-9 and J usage is TRBJ1-5, with D hard to call. Per the germline V gene, CDR1 is SEHNR and CDR2 is FQNEAQ (reference sequence). The CDR3 consists of 12 residues. Trimming left V 2 bases short and J 7 bases short, with 6 bases between.

This chain links TRBV2 with TRBJ1-2; no clear D. CDR3 length equals 15 residues. Germline V CDR1 and CDR2: SNHLY, FYNNEI. V was clipped by 2 bases and J by 0 bases, with 10 bases between them. The CDR3 here is CASSELGTANYGYTF. CDR3 DNA: TGTGCCAGCAGTGAACTGGGAACAGCTAACTATGGCTACACCTTC. Full variable domain (missing parts from reference TRBV2 and TRBJ1-2): EPEVTQTPSHQVTQMGQEVILRCVPISNHLYFYWYRQILGQKVEFLVSFYNNEISEKSEIFDDQFSVERPDGSNFTLKIRSTKLEDSAMYFCASSELGTANYGYTFGSGTRLTVV.

The CDR3 DNA is TGTGCCAGCAGCCTCGGGACTAGCGGGCCCGAAGGGCAGTACTTC. This translates into CASSLGTSGPEGQYF. The chain uses TRBV5-4 and TRBJ2-7; 12 positions match TRBD2. This CDR3 is 15 amino acids long. Germline V lookup: CDR1 SGHNT, CDR2 YYREEE (reference sequence). J gave up 9 bases and V 4 bases, and 11 bases lay outside the gene matches.

The chain uses TRBV18 and TRBJ2-7; TRBD1 aligns across 7 bases. Germline V gene sequence: CDR1 KGHSH, CDR2 LQKENI. This CDR3 contains 15 residues. V dropped 3 bases and J dropped 5; count of bases not matched to a gene: 10. CDR3 loop: CASSPILGGAHEQYF. The CDR3 DNA reads as TGTGCCAGCTCACCGATACTAGGGGGCGCTCACGAGCAGTACTTC.

This chain connects TRBV6-6 to TRBJ2-7; 7 bases are a match to TRBD1. The CDR3 loop spans 14 amino acids. V was pared by 5 bases and J by 6 bases, with 10 bases of the junction left unmatched. The germline V gene has CDR1 MNHNY and CDR2 SVGAGI (reference sequence). The CDR3 coding sequence is TGTGCCAGCAGTCTCGGGACAGCCTCTAGCGAGCAGTACTTC. This sequence encodes CASSLGTASSEQYF.

The chain couples TRBV25-1 to TRBJ2-7; possibly TRBD2 for D (6 bases). The CDR3 extends over 13 amino acids. Germline V lookup: CDR1 MGHDK, CDR2 SYGVNS. Between the trimmed V and J ends, which lost 4 bases and 3 bases, there was a span of 10 bases. The CDR3 protein is CASSVSGFYEQYF. CDR3 in DNA: TGTGCCAGCAGTGTTAGCGGTTTCTACGAGCAGTACTTC.

This sequence joins TRBV5-1 and TRBJ2-1, with 11 bases lining up with TRBD2. This CDR3 is built from 16 residues. Trimming cost V 5 bases and J 3 bases; bases outside gene matches: 7. CDR1 SGHRS and CDR2 YFSETQ come from the germline V gene. CDR3 bases: TGCGCCAGCAGGCCTCCCGGGACTAGCGGCTACAATGAGCAGTTCTTC. Translating it yields CASRPPGTSGYNEQFF. The whole variable domain, filled in from reference TRBV5-1 and TRBJ2-1, reads KAGVTQTPRYLIKTRGQQVTLSCSPISGHRSVSWYQQTPGQGLQFLFEYFSETQRNKGNFPGRFSGRQFSNSRSEMNVSTLELGDSALYLCASRPPGTSGYNEQFFGPGTRLTVL.

The chain employs TRBV11-3 and TRBJ2-3; D perhaps matches TRBD2 (6 bases). CDR1 is SGHNT and CDR2 is YENEEA in the germline V gene. V shed 5 bases and J shed 5 bases, with 17 bases lying between them. The length of the CDR3 is 15 residues. The DNA of the CDR3 is TGTGCCAGCAGCCCACTAGGGGAGGAGGGAGATACGCAGTATTTT. It codes for CASSPLGEEGDTQYF.

J is TRBJ2-7 and V is TRBV15; D not resolved. Germline V gene lookup returns CDR1 LNHNV and CDR2 YYDKDF (reference sequence). The ends were cut back, 0 bases at V and 3 bases at J, with 18 bases in the middle. CDR3 length: 17 residues. This CDR3 is CATSRDSASTPLYEQYF. CDR3 bases: TGTGCCACCAGCAGAGATTCGGCGAGCACCCCTCTCTACGAGCAGTACTTC.

This chain uses TRBV6-6 with TRBJ1-2; 9 bases are shared with TRBD1. Per germline, CDR1 MNHNY and CDR2 SVGAGI (reference sequence). CDR3 length: 14 amino acids. Trimming removed 4 bases from V and 2 bases from J; junction bases left unmatched: 2. CDR3 DNA sequence: TGTGCCAGCAGTTTGGACAGGGGAAACTATGGCTACACCTTC. It encodes CASSLDRGNYGYTF.

The rearrangement links TRBV6-5 to TRBJ2-3; D is possibly TRBD2 (5 bases). V lost 5 bases and J 4 bases, leaving 13 bases between the germline ends. The CDR3 loop spans 14 amino acids. Germline V gene data show CDR1 as MNHEY and CDR2 as SVGAGI. This chain's CDR3 is CASSRGSGADTQYF. Written as DNA, the CDR3 is TGTGCCAGCAGTCGGGGATCCGGGGCAGATACGCAGTATTTT.

The chain joins TRBV11-2 to TRBJ2-3, with 8 bases lining up with TRBD2. Germline V gene sequence: CDR1 SGHAT, CDR2 FQNNGV. The V segment lost 1 base and the J segment 5 bases; nucleotides outside the gene matches: 8. The CDR3 sequence is 16 residues long. The CDR3 region has the DNA TGTGCCAGCAGCTTAGGGGGGGGACTAGAGGGAGATACGCAGTATTTT. Translating it yields CASSLGGGLEGDTQYF.

A note on this clone: Other DNA sequences of this sample code for an identical CDR3. The chain links TRBV28 to TRBJ2-7, with TRBD1 matching over 11 bases. V lost 5 bases and J lost 3; bases outside the gene matches: 6. The CDR3 is 15 amino acids. Germline CDR1 and CDR2: MDHEN and SYDVKM. CDR3 sequence: CASSASGTGGYEQYF. Here the CDR3 DNA reads TGTGCCAGCAGTGCGTCCGGGACAGGGGGCTACGAGCAGTACTTC.

The chain carries TRBV7-2 and TRBJ1-5, with D possibly being TRBD1 (6 bases). This CDR3 comprises 15 residues. V was pared by 4 bases and J by 4 bases, with 14 bases between. Germline V gene sequence: CDR1 SGHTA, CDR2 FQGNSA. In DNA, the CDR3 is TGTGCCAGCAGCTCCACCAGGGGCGAGAATCAGCCCCAGCATTTT. Its protein product is CASSSTRGENQPQHF.

A word on this clone: A much larger clone lies one base from this, so it may be a read error. This chain uses TRBV6-5 with TRBJ1-1; D remains ambiguous. V gave up 5 bases and J gave up 5 bases, with 6 bases separating them. This CDR3 is 11 amino acids long. CDR1 and CDR2 from the germline V gene are MNHEY and SVGAGI. In DNA form, the CDR3 reads TGTGCCAGCAGTGAAGGGACTGAAGCTTTCTTT. Translation: CASSEGTEAFF.

The chain uses TRBV7-6 and TRBJ2-1, with TRBD2 matching 8 bases. CDR1 is SGHVS and CDR2 is FNYEAQ in the germline V gene. Trimming removed 1 base from V and 8 bases from J; junction bases left unmatched: 16. This CDR3 is built from 18 residues. The CDR3 sequence is CASSLEAADAGGLHEQFF. The CDR3 DNA reads TGTGCCAGCAGCTTAGAAGCAGCAGACGCGGGAGGACTTCATGAGCAGTTCTTC.

The rearrangement links TRBV5-8 to TRBJ1-4; the D is unclear. V was cut by 2 bases and J by 8 bases, with 7 bases left in between. CDR3 length equals 12 residues. Germline values: CDR1 SGHTS, CDR2 YDEGEE. The CDR3 region is CASSLVREKLFF. DNA for the CDR3: TGTGCCAGCAGCTTAGTCCGAGAAAAACTGTTTTTT.

The rearrangement links TRBV9 to TRBJ2-7, with 9 bases identical to TRBD1. The V gene's germline CDR1 is SGDLS and CDR2 YYNGEE. The CDR3 is 15 amino acids. Unmatched junction bases numbered 6, after V lost 0 bases and J lost 5 bases. In DNA form, the CDR3 reads TGTGCCAGCAGCGTAGTGGACAGGGGAGGCGACGAGCAGTACTTC. Its protein product is CASSVVDRGGDEQYF. The variable domain in full, with the rest retrieved from reference TRBV9 and TRBJ2-7, is DSGVTQTPKHLITATGQRVTLRCSPRSGDLSVYWYQQSLDQGLQFLIQYYNGEERAKGNILERFSAQQFPDLHSELNLSSLELGDSALYFCASSVVDRGGDEQYFGPGTRLTVT.

V and J are TRBV18 and TRBJ1-3; a possible D gene is TRBD1 (5 bases). This CDR3 region has 15 residues. CDR1 and CDR2 (germline): KGHSH, LQKENI. V was cut by 0 bases and J by 6 bases, with 12 bases left in between. CDR3 region: CASSPPGPRANTIYF. The CDR3 bases are TGTGCCAGCTCACCACCGGGGCCTCGAGCAAACACCATATATTTT. Complete variable domain (other parts from reference TRBV18 and TRBJ1-3): NAGVMQNPRHLVRRRGQEARLRCSPMKGHSHVYWYRQLPEEGLKFMVYLQKENIIDESGMPKERFSAEFPKEGPSILRIQQVVRGDSAAYFCASSPPGPRANTIYFGEGSWLTVV.

This chain uses TRBV4-1 with TRBJ1-5; D may be TRBD1 (6 bases). CDR3 length: 16 amino acids. The germline V gene has CDR1 MGHRA and CDR2 YSYEKL. Trimming removed 5 bases at V and 1 base at J, with 15 bases between. In DNA, the CDR3 is TGCGCCAGCAGCTTGACGGGGGGCGCGAGCAATCAGCCCCAGCATTTT. This encodes CASSLTGGASNQPQHF.

The rearrangement links TRBV4-1 to TRBJ2-1; D gene ambiguous. Germline values: CDR1 MGHRA, CDR2 YSYEKL. This CDR3 is built from 13 residues. Trimming left V 4 bases short and J 5 bases short, with 9 bases between. The CDR3 sequence: CASSLRLNNEQFF. In DNA, the CDR3 is TGCGCCAGCAGCCTTAGACTGAACAATGAGCAGTTCTTC.